Listed here are 3 T cell receptor beta chains from one sample, sequenced in a study of PD-1 blockade in classical Hodgkin lymphoma. Method: immunoSEQ multiplex PCR; TCRdb's copy keeps in-frame clones and lacks some. The profile covers around 92,000 clones, with under 85% appearing a single time and approximately 17% taken by the ten largest. Time point in this sample: cycle 4 day 1 (C4D1), after 5 to 7 weeks of nivolumab. Every patient had relapsed following autologous stem cell transplantation, and cohorts differed in brentuximab vedotin exposure. Sequenced material: peripheral blood mononuclear cells (PBMCs), taken before the fourth cycle of nivolumab. Every receptor here comes from a human donor with classical Hodgkin lymphoma.

This clone was counted between two and nine times. The chain uses TRBV30 and TRBJ1-5, with D possibly matching TRBD1 (5 bases). The V gene lost 4 bases and the J gene lost 2 bases, with 9 bases spanning the gap. Looked up from germline, CDR1 is GTSNPN and CDR2 is SVGIG (reference sequence). The CDR3 runs 13 residues. The CDR3 nucleotides are TGTGCCTGGAACGGGGCGGGCAATCAGCCCCAGCATTTT. This gives the protein CAWNGAGNQPQHF.

The chain uses TRBV5-1 and TRBJ2-1, with 10 bases fitting TRBD2. The germline V gene has CDR1 SGHRS and CDR2 YFSETQ. The CDR3 is made up of 18 amino acids. V trimming: 4 bases; J trimming: 1 base; junction bases outside the gene matches: 11. The CDR3 coding sequence is TGCGCCAGCAGCGGACAACCTATAGCGGGAGGTTCCTACAATGAGCAGTTCTTC. Its translation: CASSGQPIAGGSYNEQFF.

J is TRBJ2-7 and V is TRBV5-1, with 8 bases that match TRBD1. The CDR3 is made up of 12 amino acids. CDR1 is SGHRS, CDR2 YFSETQ, per germline. V trimming: 3 bases; J trimming: 13 bases; junction bases outside the gene matches: 9. The CDR3 spells CASSYTGQGVYF. In nucleotides, the CDR3 is TGCGCCAGCAGCTATACAGGACAGGGAGTATACTTC. Variable domain in full (rest from reference TRBV5-1 and TRBJ2-7): KAGVTQTPRYLIKTRGQQVTLSCSPISGHRSVSWYQQTPGQGLQFLFEYFSETQRNKGNFPGRFSGRQFSNSRSEMNVSTLELGDSALYLCASSYTGQGVYFGPGTRLTVT.